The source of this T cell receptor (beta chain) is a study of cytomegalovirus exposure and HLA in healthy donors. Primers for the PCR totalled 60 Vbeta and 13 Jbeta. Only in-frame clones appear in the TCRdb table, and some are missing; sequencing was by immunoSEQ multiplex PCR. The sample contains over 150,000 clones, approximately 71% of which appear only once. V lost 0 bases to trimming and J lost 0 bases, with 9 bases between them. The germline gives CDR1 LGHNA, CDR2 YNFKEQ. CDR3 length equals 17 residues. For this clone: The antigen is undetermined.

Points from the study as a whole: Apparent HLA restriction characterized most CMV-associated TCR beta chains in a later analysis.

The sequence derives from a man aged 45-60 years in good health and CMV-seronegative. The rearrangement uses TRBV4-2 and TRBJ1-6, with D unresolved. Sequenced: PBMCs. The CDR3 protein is CASSQDRRSSYNSPLHF. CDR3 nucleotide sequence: TGTGCCAGCAGCCAAGATCGACGGAGCTCCTATAATTCACCCCTCCACTTT.